One and the same sample provided the 17 T cell receptor beta chains below, sequenced in a study of a mutant IDH1 vaccine in newly diagnosed glioma. Time point indicated: week 35, safety follow-up. A 20-mer mutant IDH1 peptide at 300 ug was injected subcutaneously with topical imiquimod. For these TCRs, the target antigens are not known. The method was immunoSEQ multiplex PCR; TCRdb's version includes in-frame clones alone and lacks a portion of them. The sample includes around 57,000 clones, about 85% seen only once; the top ten take about 4%. The input for sequencing was PBMCs, taken from a glioma patient whose treatment included an IDH1 peptide vaccine. The receptors stem from a man aged 25 to 40 with glioma.

The V and J genes are TRBV27 and TRBJ2-3; TRBD2 aligns across 14 bases. The CDR3 totals 15 residues. Germline CDR1 reads MNHEY; CDR2 reads SMNVEV (reference sequence). Germline trimming cut 5 bases from V and 5 bases from J; bases unmatched to any gene: 3. The CDR3 is CASSQGLAGEDTQYF. CDR3 coding DNA: TGTGCCAGCAGTCAGGGACTAGCGGGGGAAGATACGCAGTATTTT.

The V gene is TRBV6-5, the J gene TRBJ2-3; TRBD2 matches 12 bases. Germline V gives CDR1 MNHEY, CDR2 SVGAGI. The CDR3 totals 16 residues. Losses at the gene ends were 4 bases for V and 3 bases for J; bases not matched to a gene: 5. In DNA form, the CDR3 reads TGTGCCAGCAGTTTCGCTAGCGGGGGGGCGACAGATACGCAGTATTTT. It is translated as CASSFASGGATDTQYF.

The gene calls are TRBV6-1 and TRBJ1-5; the match to TRBD1 covers 7 bases. The CDR3 contains 14 residues. Trimming at V came to 3 bases and at J to 6 bases, leaving 5 bases not matched to a gene. Germline loops: CDR1 MNHNS, CDR2 SASEGT. The CDR3 region is CASSDDRVIQPQHF. CDR3 nucleotide sequence: TGTGCCAGCAGTGACGACAGGGTCATTCAGCCCCAGCATTTT.

This chain uses TRBV6-5 with TRBJ1-2; no reliable D call. Germline V gene sequence: CDR1 MNHEY, CDR2 SVGAGI. The CDR3 runs to 13 residues. V shed 2 bases and J shed 8 bases, with 12 bases lying between them. The CDR3 sequence is CASSYKPGLGYTF. CDR3 bases: TGTGCCAGCAGTTACAAACCCGGTTTGGGCTACACCTTC.

The chain joins TRBV7-9 to TRBJ1-4, with D possibly TRBD1 on 6 matching bases. This CDR3 has 16 residues. Trimming removed 4 bases from V and 4 bases from J, with 16 bases in between. Per the germline V gene, CDR1 is SEHNR and CDR2 is FQNEAQ (reference sequence). In DNA form, the CDR3 reads TGTGCCAGCAGCTCCGATCCAGGGGCCTTTAATGAAAAACTGTTTTTT. Its protein product is CASSSDPGAFNEKLFF. The variable domain in full, with the rest retrieved from reference TRBV7-9 and TRBJ1-4, is DTGVSQNPRHKITKRGQNVTFRCDPISEHNRLYWYRQTLGQGPEFLTYFQNEAQLEKSRLLSDRFSAERPKGSFSTLEIQRTEQGDSAMYLCASSSDPGAFNEKLFFGSGTQLSVL.

This chain uses TRBV19 with TRBJ1-2, with TRBD1 identical over 7 bases. Germline V lookup: CDR1 LNHDA, CDR2 SQIVND (reference sequence). V shed 5 bases, J shed 6 bases, and the junction held 15 bases outside the gene matches. CDR3 length: 16 residues. The CDR3 region is CASSALSDRLYHGYTF. The CDR3 DNA is TGTGCCAGTAGTGCCCTATCGGACAGGCTGTACCATGGCTACACCTTC.

The V gene is TRBV30, the J gene TRBJ1-2, with D perhaps TRBD1 (5 bases). CDR1 and CDR2 from the germline V gene are GTSNPN and SVGIG (reference sequence). The germline V and J ends were trimmed by 1 base and 8 bases, with 14 bases remaining between them. CDR3 size: 13 residues. In nucleotides, the CDR3 is TGTGCCTGGAGTGGCGGGGCTACGGCCGGCTACACCTTC. It codes for CAWSGGATAGYTF.

V and J are TRBV27 and TRBJ2-3; D perhaps matches TRBD2 (6 bases). This CDR3 is built from 14 residues. The germline gives CDR1 MNHEY, CDR2 SMNVEV (reference sequence). Deletions cut 8 bases from V and 1 base from J, with 13 bases between. The CDR3, as DNA: TGTGCCAGCTGCCGGGGGTTGCGCACAGATACGCAGTATTTT. Amino acids: CASCRGLRTDTQYF.

The J gene is TRBJ1-2, the V gene TRBV5-5; D not resolved. Trimming left V 4 bases short and J 3 bases short, with 16 bases between. The germline gives CDR1 SGHKS, CDR2 YYEKEE (reference sequence). The CDR3 totals 15 residues. DNA of the CDR3: TGTGCCAGCAGCCCCGGGGTAGGGAGGGACTATGGCTACACCTTC. Translated: CASSPGVGRDYGYTF.

This sequence joins TRBV5-6 and TRBJ1-5; D unclear. Trimming cost V 1 base and J 5 bases, with 10 bases left between them. The CDR3 runs to 14 residues. The germline V gene encodes CDR1 SGHDT and CDR2 YYEEEE. DNA of the CDR3: TGTGCCAGCAGCTTGAGTGGACGTTATCAGCCCCAGCATTTT. Amino acid sequence: CASSLSGRYQPQHF.

The DNA of the CDR3 is TGTGCCAGCAGCCTGGGACTAGCCTTTACCGGGGAGCTGTTTTTT. Its translation is CASSLGLAFTGELFF. The chain carries TRBV13 and TRBJ2-2, with 9 bases matching TRBD2. J lost 5 bases, V lost 5 bases, and 6 bases had no gene match. The CDR3 runs to 15 residues. The V gene's germline CDR1 is PRHDT and CDR2 FYEKMQ (reference sequence).

The V call is TRBV30, the J call TRBJ1-2; D not certain. CDR3 size: 12 residues. V lost 2 bases, J lost 4 bases, and 8 bases lay in between. The V gene's germline CDR1 is GTSNPN and CDR2 SVGIG (reference sequence). CDR3 protein: CAWSSGFYGYTF. The CDR3 nucleotides read TGTGCCTGGAGTTCCGGGTTCTATGGCTACACCTTC.

The chain links TRBV4-2 to TRBJ2-3, with D hard to call. The CDR3 length is 15 residues. With 0 bases removed from V and 1 base from J, the gap between germline ends came to 8 bases. Per germline, CDR1 LGHNA and CDR2 YNFKEQ. The CDR3 reads CASSQDKSGTDTQYF. The CDR3, as DNA: TGTGCCAGCAGCCAAGATAAGTCGGGCACAGATACGCAGTATTTT.

The rearrangement uses TRBV5-1 and TRBJ1-1, with D unclear. The V and J ends lost 4 bases and 4 bases respectively, with 14 bases between them. There are 14 residues in the CDR3. The germline V gene has CDR1 SGHRS and CDR2 YFSETQ. The CDR3 loop is CASSRLGEGTEAFF. CDR3 DNA: TGCGCCAGCAGCCGTCTCGGGGAGGGCACTGAAGCTTTCTTT.

Remarks on this clone: Within the sample, other DNA sequences also encode this same CDR3. V and J are TRBV5-1 and TRBJ2-7; no clear D. V was shortened by 0 bases and J by 1 base, with 5 bases between the two germline ends. In germline, CDR1 is SGHRS, CDR2 YFSETQ. The CDR3 has 13 amino acids. The CDR3 region is CASSLASSYEQYF. CDR3 DNA: TGCGCCAGCAGCTTGGCCAGTTCCTACGAGCAGTACTTC.

The chain couples TRBV27 to TRBJ2-5; the match to TRBD2 covers 7 bases. The germline V gene has CDR1 MNHEY and CDR2 SMNVEV (reference sequence). Trimming removed 6 bases from V and 2 bases from J; junction bases left unmatched: 12. The CDR3 is made up of 16 amino acids. Here the CDR3 reads CASSERRGRHQETQYF. The CDR3 nucleotides are TGTGCCAGCAGCGAGAGGCGGGGGAGACATCAAGAGACCCAGTACTTC.

The chain carries TRBV6-5 and TRBJ2-1; 11 bases fit TRBD1. The CDR3 contains 15 residues. J gave up 10 bases and V 5 bases, and 10 bases lay outside the gene matches. Germline V gene sequence: CDR1 MNHEY, CDR2 SVGAGI. CDR3 protein: CASSRPGTGGDEQFF. CDR3 DNA sequence: TGTGCCAGCAGTCGCCCCGGGACAGGGGGTGACGAGCAGTTCTTC.